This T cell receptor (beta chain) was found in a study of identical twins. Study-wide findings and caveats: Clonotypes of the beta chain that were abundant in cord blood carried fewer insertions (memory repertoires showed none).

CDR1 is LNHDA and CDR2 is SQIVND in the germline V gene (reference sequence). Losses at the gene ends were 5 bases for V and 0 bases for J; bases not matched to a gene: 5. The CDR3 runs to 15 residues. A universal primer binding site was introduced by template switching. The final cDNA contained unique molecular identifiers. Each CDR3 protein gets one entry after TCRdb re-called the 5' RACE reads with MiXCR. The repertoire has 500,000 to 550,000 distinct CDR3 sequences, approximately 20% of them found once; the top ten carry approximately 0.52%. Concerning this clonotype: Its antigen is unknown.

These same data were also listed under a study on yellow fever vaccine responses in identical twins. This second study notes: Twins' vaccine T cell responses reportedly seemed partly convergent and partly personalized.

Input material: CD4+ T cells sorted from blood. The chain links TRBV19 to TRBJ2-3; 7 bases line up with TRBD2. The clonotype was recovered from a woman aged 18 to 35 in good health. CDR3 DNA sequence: TGTGCCAGTAGTTACGAGCGGGAAAGCACAGATACGCAGTATTTT. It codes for CASSYERESTDTQYF.